These 11 T cell receptor beta chains were sequenced from one sample in a study of blood T cell repertoires in COVID-19. TCRdb keeps only in-frame clones here, not all; method: immunoSEQ multiplex PCR. The top ten clones hold about 2.2% of a sample with some 230,000 clones, roughly 90% of them seen once. The source material was peripheral blood. The origin of the receptors is a man aged 25 to 40 who had recovered from COVID-19.

CDR3 nucleotide sequence: TGTGCCAGCAGTCCAACAGGGTTTGAATTGTTTCAGCCCCAGCATTTT. Amino acid sequence: CASSPTGFELFQPQHF. The rearrangement joins TRBV28 to TRBJ1-5; D may be TRBD1 (6 bases). Per the germline V gene, CDR1 is MDHEN and CDR2 is SYDVKM. The CDR3 runs 16 residues. V lost 5 bases, J lost 6 bases, and 20 bases lay in between. Using reference TRBV28 and TRBJ1-5 for the parts outside the CDR3, the full variable domain is DVKVTQSSRYLVKRTGEKVFLECVQDMDHENMFWYRQDPGLGLRLIYFSYDVKMKEKGDIPEGYSVSREKKERFSLILESASTNQTSMYLCASSPTGFELFQPQHFGDGTRLSIL.

The chain carries TRBV6-2 or TRBV6-3 and TRBJ2-7; D is possibly TRBD2 (6 bases). The CDR3 is made up of 15 amino acids. Trimming left V 0 bases short and J 2 bases short, with 11 bases between. Germline CDR1 is MNHEY and CDR2 is SVGEGT. CDR3 amino acids: CASSYSGGNPYEQYF. CDR3 DNA: TGTGCCAGCAGTTACTCCGGCGGGAACCCCTACGAGCAGTACTTC.

The V call is TRBV6-1, the J call TRBJ1-2, with D unclear. Germline CDR1 is MNHNS and CDR2 is SASEGT. CDR3 length: 11 amino acids. Trimming removed 3 bases at V and 8 bases at J, with 7 bases between. The CDR3 protein is CASSELAGYTF. The CDR3 nucleotides are TGTGCCAGCAGTGAGCTCGCGGGCTACACCTTC.

The sample holds one count of this clone. The genes are TRBV3-1 (or the pseudogene TRBV3-2) and TRBJ1-2; a possible D gene is TRBD1 (6 bases). The CDR3 sequence is 13 residues long. CDR1 is LGHDT, CDR2 YNNKEL, per germline (reference sequence). Trimming removed 0 bases at V and 7 bases at J, with 9 bases between. The CDR3 bases are TGTGCCAGCAGCCAAGACCGGACAGTTGGCTACACCTTC. The encoded protein is CASSQDRTVGYTF.

The V call is TRBV6-2 or TRBV6-3, the J call TRBJ1-5, with TRBD1 identical over 9 bases. Trimming cost V 5 bases and J 11 bases; bases outside gene matches: 7. CDR3 length: 13 amino acids. Germline CDR1 and CDR2: MNHEY and SVGEGT. DNA for the CDR3: TGTGCCAGCAGTAAGAACACAGGGGGCACCCAGCATTTT. As protein: CASSKNTGGTQHF.

The chain employs TRBV6-4 and TRBJ2-1; 11 bases map to TRBD2. Germline CDR1 reads MRHNA; CDR2 reads SNTAGT. CDR3 length: 18 residues. The ends lost 0 bases at V and 4 bases at J; junction bases unmatched: 8. CDR3 DNA sequence: TGTGCCAGCAGTGACTCAGGTAGCGGGGGGGCCGTGTACAATGAGCAGTTCTTC. Translating gives CASSDSGSGGAVYNEQFF.

J is TRBJ2-1 and V is TRBV27, with TRBD1 matching 11 bases. With V trimmed by 3 bases and J by 7 bases, 5 bases remained unmatched. Germline CDR1 is MNHEY and CDR2 is SMNVEV (reference sequence). This CDR3 has 15 amino acids. The CDR3 spells CASSFGQGAFNEQFF. CDR3 sequence (DNA): TGTGCCAGCAGTTTCGGACAGGGGGCGTTTAATGAGCAGTTCTTC.

V gene TRBV25-1 combines with J gene TRBJ1-6; no reliable D call. In germline, CDR1 is MGHDK, CDR2 SYGVNS. V was trimmed by 6 bases and J by 9 bases, leaving 18 bases between them. The length of the CDR3 is 15 residues. The CDR3 coding sequence is TGTGCCAGCAGCGCAACCGGGAGGGCTACTTCACCCCTCCACTTT. This gives the protein CASSATGRATSPLHF.

V gene TRBV19 combines with J gene TRBJ1-3, with 7 nucleotides matching TRBD1. The CDR3 runs to 16 residues. Trimming at V came to 3 bases and at J to 4 bases, leaving 9 bases not matched to a gene. The germline CDR1 and CDR2 sequences are LNHDA and SQIVND (reference sequence). This CDR3 is CASSIGPDREGNTIYF. The CDR3 DNA follows: TGTGCCAGTAGTATCGGGCCCGACAGGGAAGGAAACACCATATATTTT.

This clone showed up just a few times. The chain has TRBV12-3 or TRBV12-4 and TRBJ2-3; the D gene is possibly TRBD2 (5 bases). V lost 6 bases to trimming and J lost 5 bases, with 6 bases between them. CDR3 length: 11 amino acids. The CDR3 sequence is CASRAVDTQYF. The CDR3 nucleotides read TGTGCCAGCAGAGCGGTAGATACGCAGTATTTT.

V and J are TRBV4-3 and TRBJ2-6; perhaps TRBD1 as D (6 bases). This CDR3 contains 15 residues. The V end was cut by 6 bases, the J end by 2 bases, with 11 bases between. CDR1 and CDR2 (germline): LGHNA, YSLEER. The chain's CDR3 is CASSYRAPGANVLTF. In DNA form, the CDR3 reads TGCGCCAGCAGTTACAGGGCCCCTGGGGCCAACGTCCTGACTTTC.